The 27 T cell receptor beta chains below come from one sample, sequenced in a study of blood T cell repertoires in COVID-19. Produced via immunoSEQ multiplex PCR; TCRdb's table is partial and in-frame only. In the table there are almost 250,000 clones, about 82% of which are singletons. The sequencing input was peripheral blood. These receptors were collected from a woman aged 80 or over with COVID-19, enrolled during active disease.

With regard to this clone: Germline is not matched at one junction end, which may reflect a read error. The chain is built from TRBV3-1 (or the pseudogene TRBV3-2) and TRBJ2-3, with D possibly TRBD1 on 5 matching bases. Per germline, CDR1 LGHDT and CDR2 YNNKEL (reference sequence). The CDR3 is 17 residues long. The CDR3 DNA reads as TGTGCCAGCAACCAACTATGGGGCAGAACTCGCACAGATACGCAGTATTTT. This gives the protein CASNQLWGRTRTDTQYF.

This chain uses TRBV11-2 with TRBJ2-5, with D perhaps TRBD2 (6 bases). This CDR3 spans 14 amino acids. The germline gives CDR1 SGHAT, CDR2 FQNNGV. Trimming removed 6 bases at V and 3 bases at J, with 14 bases between. CDR3 nucleotide sequence: TGTGCCAGCAGTTCCCGGGGGACCAAAGAGACCCAGTACTTC. Residues: CASSSRGTKETQYF. Supplemented by reference TRBV11-2 and TRBJ2-5, the full variable domain reads EAGVAQSPRYKIIEKRQSVAFWCNPISGHATLYWYQQILGQGPKLLIQFQNNGVVDDSQLPKDRFSAERLKGVDSTLKIQPAKLEDSAVYLCASSSRGTKETQYFGPGTRLLVL.

This clone was observed a handful of times. This sequence joins TRBV28 and TRBJ1-5, with 7 bases identical to TRBD1. Germline CDR1 is MDHEN and CDR2 is SYDVKM. V lost 6 bases and J lost 0; bases outside the gene matches: 5. The CDR3 length is 15 residues. Written as DNA, the CDR3 is TGTGCCAGCAGGGCCGGGACAGCTAGCAATCAGCCCCAGCATTTT. The encoded protein is CASRAGTASNQPQHF. Full variable domain (outside the CDR3, taken from reference TRBV28 and TRBJ1-5): DVKVTQSSRYLVKRTGEKVFLECVQDMDHENMFWYRQDPGLGLRLIYFSYDVKMKEKGDIPEGYSVSREKKERFSLILESASTNQTSMYLCASRAGTASNQPQHFGDGTRLSIL.

The rearrangement joins TRBV3-1 (or the pseudogene TRBV3-2) to TRBJ1-2; no clear D gene. V was trimmed by 3 bases and J by 7 bases, leaving 9 bases between them. This CDR3 has 12 residues. Germline V gene data show CDR1 as LGHDT and CDR2 as YNNKEL (reference sequence). The CDR3, as DNA: TGTGCCAGCAGCCAGAGGGATACTGGCTACACCTTC. This encodes CASSQRDTGYTF.

This clone was seen only a few times. The genes are TRBV5-4 and TRBJ2-2, with D perhaps TRBD2 (6 bases). This CDR3 is built from 14 residues. Trimming removed 4 bases from V and 5 bases from J, with 12 bases in between. Germline assignment: CDR1 SGHNT and CDR2 YYREEE (reference sequence). CDR3 coding DNA: TGTGCCAGCAGCACAGGTGCGGGGACCGGGGAGCTGTTTTTT. Protein sequence: CASSTGAGTGELFF. The full variable domain, in which reference TRBV5-4 and TRBJ2-2 provide the parts outside the CDR3, is ETGVTQSPTHLIKTRGQQVTLRCSSQSGHNTVSWYQQALGQGPQFIFQYYREEENGRGNFPPRFSGLQFPNYSSELNVNALELDDSALYLCASSTGAGTGELFFGEGSRLTVL.

The chain carries TRBV5-1 and TRBJ2-5; D is undetermined. V shed 0 bases and J shed 2 bases, with 2 bases lying between them. Germline V gene lookup returns CDR1 SGHRS and CDR2 YFSETQ. The CDR3 spans 12 residues. The DNA of the CDR3 is TGCGCCAGCAGCTTGGCGCAAGAGACCCAGTACTTC. It translates to CASSLAQETQYF.

The J gene is TRBJ2-6, the V gene TRBV10-3; 7 nucleotides line up with TRBD2. Per the germline V gene, CDR1 is ENHRY and CDR2 is SYGVKD. V lost 3 bases, J lost 2 bases, and 4 bases stayed unmatched. The CDR3 covers 16 residues. As DNA, the CDR3 is TGTGCCATCAGTGACCCGGGAGGCACTGGGGCCAACGTCCTGACTTTC. Translating gives CAISDPGGTGANVLTF.

The chain uses TRBV5-1 and TRBJ2-4; 11 positions match TRBD2. The junction had 7 bases not matched to a gene; V was cut back by 3 bases and J by 8 bases. Germline loops: CDR1 SGHRS, CDR2 YFSETQ. The CDR3 covers 15 residues. In DNA, the CDR3 is TGCGCCAGCAGCTCCTTAGCGGGGGGGCCGGACATTCAGTACTTC. It specifies CASSSLAGGPDIQYF. Combining the CDR3 with reference TRBV5-1 and TRBJ2-4 gives the whole variable domain KAGVTQTPRYLIKTRGQQVTLSCSPISGHRSVSWYQQTPGQGLQFLFEYFSETQRNKGNFPGRFSGRQFSNSRSEMNVSTLELGDSALYLCASSSLAGGPDIQYFGAGTRLSVL.

The CDR3 DNA reads TGTGCCAGTAGTATAGTACAGGACCGCACTGAAGCTTTCTTT. Encoded protein: CASSIVQDRTEAFF. The chain has TRBV19 and TRBJ1-1, with a possible D match to TRBD1 (5 bases). V was trimmed by 1 base and J by 4 bases, leaving 10 bases between them. The germline CDR1 and CDR2 sequences are LNHDA and SQIVND (reference sequence). CDR3 length: 14 amino acids. Variable domain in full (rest from reference TRBV19 and TRBJ1-1): DGGITQSPKYLFRKEGQNVTLSCEQNLNHDAMYWYRQDPGQGLRLIYYSQIVNDFQKGDIAEGYSVSREKKESFPLTVTSAQKNPTAFYLCASSIVQDRTEAFFGQGTRLTVV.

CDR3 region: CASHGGQTGELFF. For the CDR3, the DNA is TGTGCCAGCCACGGGGGGCAAACCGGGGAGCTGTTTTTT. The genes are TRBV3-1 (or the pseudogene TRBV3-2) and TRBJ2-2, with a tentative D call TRBD2 (7 bases). Trimming cost V 8 bases and J 5 bases, with 12 bases left between them. The germline V gene has CDR1 LGHDT and CDR2 YNNKEL (reference sequence). There are 13 residues in the CDR3.

This clone occurred once. V is TRBV5-1 and J is TRBJ1-1, with D possibly matching TRBD1 (5 bases). Trimming pared 3 bases from V and 0 bases from J, leaving 18 bases between. Germline V gene data show CDR1 as SGHRS and CDR2 as YFSETQ. The CDR3 sequence is 17 residues long. The CDR3 reads CASSYGGRNNMNTEAFF. The CDR3 DNA sequence: TGCGCCAGCAGCTACGGGGGACGGAACAACATGAACACTGAAGCTTTCTTT.

The chain combines TRBV10-2 with TRBJ2-1, with a weak D call TRBD1 (6 bases). The germline V and J ends were trimmed by 3 bases and 9 bases, with 18 bases remaining between them. CDR3 length equals 15 residues. Germline V lookup: CDR1 WSHSY, CDR2 SAAADI. CDR3 region: CASSDQGSGIGEQFF. CDR3 in DNA: TGCGCCAGCAGTGACCAGGGGTCCGGTATAGGTGAGCAGTTCTTC.

Turning to this clone: A junction boundary mismatches the germline segment, possibly from a read error. The J gene is TRBJ1-3, the V gene TRBV6-5; D possibly corresponds to TRBD1 (5 bases). Germline V gene sequence: CDR1 MNHEY, CDR2 SVGAGI. This CDR3 comprises 14 residues. The CDR3 sequence is CATSRQIAGNTIYF. The CDR3 coding sequence is TGTGCCACCAGTAGACAGATCGCTGGAAACACCATATATTTT.

The J gene is TRBJ2-5, the V gene TRBV14; maybe TRBD1 (7 bases). Germline values: CDR1 SGHDN, CDR2 FVKESK. The CDR3 totals 16 residues. The V end was cut by 0 bases, the J end by 5 bases, with 16 bases between. The CDR3 coding sequence is TGTGCCAGCAGCCAAGATTGGCAGGGGGGCCGTGAGACCCAGTACTTC. The encoded protein is CASSQDWQGGRETQYF.

With respect to this clone: The same CDR3 is also encoded by other DNA sequences in this sample. V and J are TRBV19 and TRBJ1-3; D is possibly TRBD1 (5 bases). CDR3 length: 14 residues. Germline V gene sequence: CDR1 LNHDA, CDR2 SQIVND (reference sequence). Trimming removed 7 bases from V and 0 bases from J, with 10 bases in between. The CDR3 sequence: CASKGNLSGNTIYF. Written as DNA, the CDR3 is TGTGCCAGTAAGGGGAATCTCTCTGGAAACACCATATATTTT.

J is TRBJ2-1 and V is TRBV19; TRBD1 aligns across 9 bases. V lost 6 bases, J lost 2 bases, and 11 bases stayed unmatched. CDR1 is LNHDA, CDR2 SQIVND, per germline (reference sequence). The CDR3 runs 17 residues. The CDR3 region is CASRDRGTLSPYNEQFF. In DNA form, the CDR3 reads TGTGCCAGTAGGGACAGGGGCACACTCTCTCCCTACAATGAGCAGTTCTTC.

J is TRBJ2-2 and V is TRBV5-1; 14 bases match TRBD2. The V gene's germline CDR1 is SGHRS and CDR2 YFSETQ. Trimming at V came to 3 bases and at J to 5 bases, leaving 3 bases not matched to a gene. The CDR3 totals 16 residues. CDR3 region: CASSSGTSGGTGELFF. CDR3 nucleotides: TGCGCCAGCAGCTCCGGGACTAGCGGGGGAACCGGGGAGCTGTTTTTT.

The chain has TRBV7-2 and TRBJ1-1; D might be TRBD1 (5 bases). V lost 7 bases and J 9 bases, leaving 21 bases between the germline ends. In germline, CDR1 is SGHTA, CDR2 FQGNSA. This CDR3 is 14 amino acids long. The CDR3 DNA reads TGTGCCAGCAACCAGGTTTACGGAAAGGGGAAAGCTTTCTTT. Translating gives CASNQVYGKGKAFF.

A single count supports this clone. The chain joins TRBV11-2 to TRBJ1-2, with 10 bases that match TRBD1. This CDR3 comprises 17 residues. V dropped 5 bases and J dropped 2; count of bases not matched to a gene: 11. Germline-derived CDR1 and CDR2 are SGHAT and FQNNGV. The CDR3 sequence: CASSPHPGTGDNYGYTF. CDR3 bases: TGTGCCAGCAGCCCACACCCCGGGACAGGGGACAACTATGGCTACACCTTC.

The V and J genes are TRBV7-2 and TRBJ2-6, with D perhaps matching TRBD1 (6 bases). The CDR3 loop spans 18 amino acids. CDR1 SGHTA and CDR2 FQGNSA come from the germline V gene. The V and J ends lost 1 base and 3 bases respectively, with 16 bases between them. DNA of the CDR3: TGTGCCAGCAGCTTAGGATCAACAGGGTCCCGTGGGGCCAACGTCCTGACTTTC. Its protein is CASSLGSTGSRGANVLTF.

This chain uses TRBV5-1 with TRBJ2-5, with 7 bases lining up with TRBD2. The V and J ends lost 2 bases and 1 base, in that order; junction bases with no gene match: 5. Germline loops: CDR1 SGHRS, CDR2 YFSETQ. The CDR3 contains 15 residues. The CDR3 sequence is CASSFSAGVQETQYF. CDR3 bases: TGCGCCAGCAGCTTCTCGGCGGGGGTCCAAGAGACCCAGTACTTC.

This clone was detected only once. The V call is TRBV5-1, the J call TRBJ2-1; D perhaps matches TRBD1 (5 bases). Germline V lookup: CDR1 SGHRS, CDR2 YFSETQ. V gave up 2 bases and J gave up 1 base, with 10 bases separating them. The CDR3 extends over 15 amino acids. In DNA form, the CDR3 reads TGCGCCAGCAGCTTCAGGGTGGGGTCCTACAATGAGCAGTTCTTC. It codes for CASSFRVGSYNEQFF.

J is TRBJ2-5 and V is TRBV5-1; 9 bases map to TRBD1. From germline, CDR1 is SGHRS and CDR2 YFSETQ. There are 16 residues in the CDR3. V shed 0 bases and J 2 bases; nucleotides not matched to a gene: 5. The CDR3 loop is CASSLALTGGQETQYF. Written as DNA, the CDR3 is TGCGCCAGCAGCTTGGCCTTGACAGGGGGTCAAGAGACCCAGTACTTC.

The chain joins TRBV2 to TRBJ2-7, with a tentative D call TRBD1 (6 bases). V was pared by 3 bases and J by 3 bases, with 12 bases between. The CDR3 is 14 amino acids. Germline-derived CDR1 and CDR2 are SNHLY and FYNNEI. CDR3 region: CASSENRDLYEQYF. DNA for the CDR3: TGTGCCAGCAGTGAGAACAGGGACCTCTACGAGCAGTACTTC.

The V gene is TRBV6-5, the J gene TRBJ1-2; D might be TRBD1 (5 bases). The CDR3 consists of 15 residues. The ends were cut back, 6 bases at V and 4 bases at J, with 18 bases in the middle. CDR1 and CDR2 (germline): MNHEY, SVGAGI. CDR3 sequence (DNA): TGTGCCAGCAGGATTGGGACTGATGCGGCCTATGGCTACACCTTC. Amino acids: CASRIGTDAAYGYTF.

The chain employs TRBV5-6 and TRBJ2-3; 7 bases match TRBD2. V gave up 4 bases and J gave up 3 bases; unmatched junction bases: 2. This CDR3 comprises 13 residues. Germline-derived CDR1 and CDR2 are SGHDT and YYEEEE. CDR3 region: CASSRDYTDTQYF. The CDR3 DNA follows: TGTGCCAGCAGCAGGGACTATACAGATACGCAGTATTTT.

This clone was seen a single time. V and J are TRBV7-9 and TRBJ2-1, with D maybe TRBD1 (5 bases). V was shortened by 3 bases and J by 5 bases, with 8 bases between the two germline ends. Germline values: CDR1 SEHNR, CDR2 FQNEAQ (reference sequence). This CDR3 has 13 amino acids. CDR3: CASSFLGDNEQFF. CDR3 nucleotide sequence: TGTGCCAGCAGCTTCCTAGGGGACAATGAGCAGTTCTTC.